The 3 T cell receptor beta chains reported below all come from one sample, sequenced in a study of technical replicates of blood from a handful of donors. Sequenced by immunoSEQ multiplex PCR; TCRdb stores in-frame clones only, minus some. The sample shows under 80,000 clones, 75% to 95% of them seen only once. The sample consisted of T cells isolated from PBMCs. The receptor set was obtained from a human donor in good health. Some clones in this sample may be carry-over from other donors' samples.

The genes are TRBV2 and TRBJ2-3, with D possibly TRBD2 on 5 matching bases. This CDR3 region has 14 residues. Deletions cut 7 bases from V and 0 bases from J, with 11 bases between. Germline assignment: CDR1 SNHLY and CDR2 FYNNEI. CDR3 residues: CASTERLSTDTQYF. In DNA, the CDR3 is TGTGCCAGCACCGAGCGGCTTAGCACAGATACGCAGTATTTT.

The gene calls are TRBV30 and TRBJ2-7; D unclear. The V and J ends lost 1 base and 4 bases respectively, with 5 bases between them. The CDR3 is made up of 11 amino acids. Germline CDR1 GTSNPN, CDR2 SVGIG (reference sequence). The CDR3 DNA follows: TGTGCCTGGAGTGGAGAGTACGAGCAGTACTTC. Its protein is CAWSGEYEQYF.

V is TRBV11-2 and J is TRBJ1-1; TRBD1 is a possible D gene (5 bases). The CDR3 runs to 15 residues. Germline V lookup: CDR1 SGHAT, CDR2 FQNNGV. Trimming removed 4 bases at V and 0 bases at J, with 12 bases between. The CDR3 sequence: CASSSGGWLNTEAFF. CDR3 DNA sequence: TGTGCCAGCAGCTCTGGGGGGTGGTTGAACACTGAAGCTTTCTTT.